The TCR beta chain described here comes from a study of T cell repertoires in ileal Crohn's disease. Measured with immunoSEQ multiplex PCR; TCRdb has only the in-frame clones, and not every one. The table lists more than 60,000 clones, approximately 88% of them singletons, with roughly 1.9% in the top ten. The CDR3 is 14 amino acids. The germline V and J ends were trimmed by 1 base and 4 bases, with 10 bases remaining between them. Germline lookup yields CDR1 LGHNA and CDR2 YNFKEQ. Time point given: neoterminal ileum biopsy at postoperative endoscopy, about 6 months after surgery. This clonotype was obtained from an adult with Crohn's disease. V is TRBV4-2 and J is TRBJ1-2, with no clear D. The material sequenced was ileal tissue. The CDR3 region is CASSQGREIYGYTF. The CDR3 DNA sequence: TGTGCCAGCAGCCAAGGGAGAGAGATCTATGGCTACACCTTC.